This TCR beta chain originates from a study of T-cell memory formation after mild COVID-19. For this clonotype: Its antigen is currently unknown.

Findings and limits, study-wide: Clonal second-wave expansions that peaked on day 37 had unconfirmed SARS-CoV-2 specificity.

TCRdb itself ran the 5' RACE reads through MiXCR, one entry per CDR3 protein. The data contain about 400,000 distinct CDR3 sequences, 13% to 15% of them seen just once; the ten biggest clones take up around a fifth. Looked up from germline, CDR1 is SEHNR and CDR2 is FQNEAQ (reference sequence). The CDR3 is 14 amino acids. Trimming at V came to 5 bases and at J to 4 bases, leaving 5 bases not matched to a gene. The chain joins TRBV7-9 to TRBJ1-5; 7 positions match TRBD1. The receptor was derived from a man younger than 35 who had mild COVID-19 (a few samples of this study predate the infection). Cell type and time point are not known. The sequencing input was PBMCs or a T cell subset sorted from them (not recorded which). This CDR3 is CASSPQGENQPQHF. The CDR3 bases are TGTGCCAGCAGCCCCCAGGGGGAGAATCAGCCCCAGCATTTT.